Listed here is a single T cell receptor beta chain. Its antigen remains unidentified. The CDR3 loop spans 17 amino acids. Looked up from germline, CDR1 is MNHNS and CDR2 is SASEGT. Trimming cost V 3 bases and J 0 bases; bases outside gene matches: 4. The entry originates in a study of OX40 agonist ivuxolimab in advanced cancers. The study's findings and limits: Nonresponders included some who also had low normalized T-cell clonal expansion. Among the lowest peripheral clonal expansion occurred in 0.1-3.0 mg/kg partial responders.

Patients with a history of autoimmune disease or on systemic immunosuppression were excluded. Peripheral blood came from all dose cohorts at three timepoints. The protocol was immunoSEQ multiplex PCR, while the TCRdb copy is restricted to in-frame clones and leaves out a portion. Of approximately 89,000 clones listed, just over 90% are singletons. This sequence was found in an adult with an advanced solid tumor such as melanoma, head and neck, liver or kidney cancer. V usage is TRBV6-1 and J usage is TRBJ2-4, with 11 bases fitting TRBD2. The sample consisted of CD4+ or CD8+ T cells sorted from blood, taken in a trial of the OX40 agonist ivuxolimab. CDR3 residues: CASSDGTSGGAKNIQYF. DNA for the CDR3: TGTGCCAGCAGTGACGGTACTAGCGGGGGAGCCAAAAACATTCAGTACTTC.